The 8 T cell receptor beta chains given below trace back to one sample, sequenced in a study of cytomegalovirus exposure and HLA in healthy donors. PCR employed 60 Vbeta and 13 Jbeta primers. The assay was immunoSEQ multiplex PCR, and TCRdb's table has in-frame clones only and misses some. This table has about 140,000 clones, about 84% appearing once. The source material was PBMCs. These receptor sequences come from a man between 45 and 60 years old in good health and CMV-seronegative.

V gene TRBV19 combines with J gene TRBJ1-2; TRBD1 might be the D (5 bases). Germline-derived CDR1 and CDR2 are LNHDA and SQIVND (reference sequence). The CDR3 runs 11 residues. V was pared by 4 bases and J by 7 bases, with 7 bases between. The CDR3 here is CASSTRVGYTF. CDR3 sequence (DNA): TGTGCCAGTAGTACCAGGGTTGGCTACACCTTC. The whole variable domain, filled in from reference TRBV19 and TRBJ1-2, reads DGGITQSPKYLFRKEGQNVTLSCEQNLNHDAMYWYRQDPGQGLRLIYYSQIVNDFQKGDIAEGYSVSREKKESFPLTVTSAQKNPTAFYLCASSTRVGYTFGSGTRLTVV.

The CDR3 DNA sequence: TGTGCCAGTAATCAGGGCTACGAGCAGTACTTC. It encodes CASNQGYEQYF. The chain recombines TRBV6-6 with TRBJ2-7; a possible D gene is TRBD1 (5 bases). Germline CDR1 is MNHNY and CDR2 is SVGAGI (reference sequence). Trimming removed 9 bases from V and 3 bases from J, with 9 bases in between. The CDR3 is made up of 11 amino acids.

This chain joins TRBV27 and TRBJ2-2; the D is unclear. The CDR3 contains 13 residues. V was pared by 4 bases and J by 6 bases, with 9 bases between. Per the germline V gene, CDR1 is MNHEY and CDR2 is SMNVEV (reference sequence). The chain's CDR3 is CASSSGVAGELFF. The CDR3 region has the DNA TGTGCCAGCAGTTCCGGAGTTGCCGGGGAGCTGTTTTTT.

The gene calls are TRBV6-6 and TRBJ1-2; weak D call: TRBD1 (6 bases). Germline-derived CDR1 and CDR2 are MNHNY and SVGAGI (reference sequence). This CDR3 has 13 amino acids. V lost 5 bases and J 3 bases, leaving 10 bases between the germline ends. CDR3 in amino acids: CASSPPGDYGYTF. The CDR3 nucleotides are TGTGCCAGCAGTCCCCCAGGGGACTATGGCTACACCTTC.

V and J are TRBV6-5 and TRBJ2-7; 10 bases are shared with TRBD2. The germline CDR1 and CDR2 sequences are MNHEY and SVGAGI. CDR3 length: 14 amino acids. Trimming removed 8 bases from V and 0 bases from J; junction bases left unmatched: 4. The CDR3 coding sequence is TGTGCCAGCCATAGCGGGGGGCTCTCCTACGAGCAGTACTTC. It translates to CASHSGGLSYEQYF.

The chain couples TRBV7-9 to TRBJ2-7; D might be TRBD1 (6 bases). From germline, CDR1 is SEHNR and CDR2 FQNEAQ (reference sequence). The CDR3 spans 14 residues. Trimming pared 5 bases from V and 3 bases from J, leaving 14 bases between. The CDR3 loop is CASSLEGGNYEQYF. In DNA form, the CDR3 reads TGTGCCAGCAGCCTCGAAGGGGGAAACTACGAGCAGTACTTC.

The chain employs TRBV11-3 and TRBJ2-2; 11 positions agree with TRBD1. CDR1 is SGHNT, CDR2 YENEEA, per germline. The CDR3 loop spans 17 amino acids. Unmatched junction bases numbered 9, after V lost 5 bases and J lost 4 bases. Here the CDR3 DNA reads TGTGCCAGCAGCCCCCAAACCGGGACAGGGGGCACCGGGGAGCTGTTTTTT. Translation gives CASSPQTGTGGTGELFF.

CDR3 in DNA: TGTGCCAGCAGCTTAGTCGGAAGAAGCGGGAGAGGTAACAATGAGCAGTTCTTC. Its translation: CASSLVGRSGRGNNEQFF. This chain uses TRBV7-6 with TRBJ2-1, with TRBD2 matching 8 bases. The CDR3 length is 18 residues. The germline V gene encodes CDR1 SGHVS and CDR2 FNYEAQ. V dropped 1 base and J dropped 5; count of bases not matched to a gene: 13.